This T cell receptor beta chain was profiled in a study of technical replicates of blood from a handful of donors. The junction had 8 bases not matched to a gene; V was cut back by 5 bases and J by 1 base. The CDR3 runs 17 residues. Germline CDR1 reads SGHAT; CDR2 reads FQNNGV. Sequenced by immunoSEQ multiplex PCR; TCRdb stores in-frame clones only, minus some. The sample consists of 13,000 to 15,000 clones, less than 90% of them appearing once. Sequences were obtained from PBMCs. The receptor comes from a human donor in good health. This chain joins TRBV11-2 and TRBJ2-5; TRBD2 aligns across 12 bases. CDR3 in DNA: TGTGCCAGCAGCCTACGACTAGCGGGAGTGGGCCAAGAGACCCAGTACTTC. It is translated as CASSLRLAGVGQETQYF.